The text below deals with one T cell receptor (beta chain). Its antigen is currently unknown. Germline V gene sequence: CDR1 SGDLS, CDR2 YYNGEE. The trim removed 0 bases at V and 7 bases at J, leaving 10 bases unmatched. The CDR3 is made up of 15 amino acids. Prepared TCR beta cDNA libraries contained unique molecular identifiers. TCRdb reprocessed the PCR reads via MiXCR and lists one record per CDR3 protein. The sample shows 350,000 to 450,000 distinct CDR3 sequences, approximately 39% of them seen only once. This sample is part of a study of post-analysis software for immune sequencing data. Points from the study as a whole: Multiple sclerosis patients had significantly lower normalized Chao1 diversity than controls. Patients used a few TRBV segments, including TRBV5-6, TRBV5-1 and TRBV20-1, more often than controls.

This clonotype was obtained from a girl aged 2 to 9 with multiple sclerosis. The V call is TRBV9, the J call TRBJ2-7, with 7 bases identical to TRBD2. Sample: blood. DNA for the CDR3: TGTGCCAGCAGCGTAGGTACTAGCGACTACAATGAGCAGTACTTC. Translating it yields CASSVGTSDYNEQYF.